Included here is one TCR beta chain sequence, with context. The sample is drawn from a study of blood T cell repertoires in COVID-19. Germline loops: CDR1 MNHEY, CDR2 SVGAGI. This CDR3 has 15 amino acids. V lost 6 bases, J lost 4 bases, and 7 bases stayed unmatched. Some clones are missing from TCRdb's copy, which holds only in-frame ones; the method was immunoSEQ multiplex PCR. The table lists over 200,000 clones, about 88% of them singletons, with 1.9% in the top ten. Material: peripheral blood. The TCR originated in a man aged 35 to 55 with active or convalescent COVID-19. This chain connects TRBV6-5 to TRBJ1-1; 11 positions match TRBD1. The CDR3 loop reads CASRPEGTGGTEAFF. CDR3 bases: TGTGCCAGCAGGCCCGAAGGGACAGGGGGCACTGAAGCTTTCTTT.